A selection of T cell receptor beta chains follows, all from one sample in a study of blood T cell repertoires in COVID-19. Profiled with immunoSEQ multiplex PCR; TCRdb holds only in-frame clones, not every one. The sample contains approximately 400,000 clones, more than 70% of which appear only once. Material: PBMCs or T cells enriched from blood (not recorded which). The receptors derive from a man under 40 who had recovered from COVID-19. Each CDR3 is given with its conserved first and last residue. D genes are given only for firm matches. The listing skips clone size in some rows; elsewhere it reads once, few, many or a size class.

J gene	D gene	clone size	V gene	CDR3 protein	CDR3 DNA
TRBJ2-5	-	-	TRBV3-1/TRBV3-2	CASSPFAEETQYF	TGTGCCAGCAGCCCCTTTGCGGAAGAGACCCAGTACTTC
TRBJ2-7	-	-	TRBV3-1/TRBV3-2	CASSQVHYEQYF	TGTGCCAGCAGCCAAGTCCACTACGAGCAGTACTTC
TRBJ2-2	TRBD2	-	TRBV5-6	CASSLGLAGVTGELFF	TGTGCCAGCAGCCTAGGACTAGCGGGGGTCACCGGGGAGCTGTTTTTT
TRBJ2-2	-	once	TRBV2	CATTQGPGELFF	TGTGCCACTACTCAGGGGCCCGGGGAGCTGTTTTTT
TRBJ2-4	TRBD1	-	TRBV5-4	CASSQPGTANIQYF	TGTGCCAGCAGCCAACCCGGGACAGCGAACATTCAGTACTTC
TRBJ1-1	-	-	TRBV12-5	CASGFLRGAGLNTEAFF	TGTGCTAGTGGTTTCCTCAGGGGCGCCGGCTTGAACACTGAAGCTTTCTTT
TRBJ2-7	-	-	TRBV5-1	CASSSSLTGVGEQYF	TGCGCCAGCAGCTCCTCCTTGACAGGTGTGGGGGAGCAGTACTTC
TRBJ2-7	TRBD1	-	TRBV6-6	CASSSGTGGYEQYF	TGTGCCAGCAGCTCCGGGACAGGGGGCTACGAGCAGTACTTC
TRBJ1-1	TRBD1	-	TRBV3-1/TRBV3-2	CASSRQGANTEAFF	TGTGCCAGCAGCAGACAGGGGGCGAACACTGAAGCTTTCTTT
TRBJ2-2	-	-	TRBV6-5	CASSYSVGANTGELFF	TGTGCCAGCAGTTACTCGGTGGGGGCCAACACCGGGGAGCTGTTTTTT
TRBJ2-2	-	-	TRBV19	CASSKGLMIGVNTGELFF	TGTGCCAGTAGTAAGGGCCTCATGATCGGGGTAAACACCGGGGAGCTGTTTTTT
TRBJ2-7	-	-	TRBV6-5	CASGGYGEQYF	TGTGCCAGCGGGGGCTATGGCGAGCAGTACTTC
TRBJ2-1	-	-	TRBV20-1	CSASGRNEQFF	TGCAGTGCTAGCGGTAGAAATGAGCAGTTCTTC
TRBJ1-1	-	-	TRBV6-5	CASSTSQHGTEAFF	TGTGCCAGCAGCACTAGTCAGCACGGCACTGAAGCTTTCTTT
TRBJ2-2	TRBD1	once	TRBV19	CASRDRGLAGELFF	TGTGCCAGTAGGGACAGGGGGCTTGCCGGGGAGCTGTTTTTT
TRBJ1-5	-	few	TRBV12-3/TRBV12-4	CASSLSSNQPQHF	TGTGCCAGCAGTTTGAGTAGCAATCAGCCCCAGCATTTT
TRBJ1-1	-	-	TRBV12-3/TRBV12-4	CASSFGADEAFF	TGTGCCAGCAGTTTTGGGGCAGACGAAGCTTTCTTT
TRBJ2-3	-	-	TRBV29-1	CSERTGTDTQYF	TGCAGCGAAAGGACAGGCACAGATACGCAGTATTTT
TRBJ2-7	-	-	TRBV9	CASSVGGSSYEQYF	TGTGCCAGCAGCGTAGGGGGCAGTTCCTACGAGCAGTACTTC
TRBJ1-1	-	-	TRBV5-1	CASSLEVQGAEAFF	TGCGCCAGCAGCTTGGAGGTCCAGGGCGCTGAAGCTTTCTTT
TRBJ2-7	TRBD1	-	TRBV3-1/TRBV3-2	CASSPSDRVTYEQYF	TGTGCCAGCAGCCCGTCCGACAGGGTGACCTACGAGCAGTACTTC
TRBJ1-2	TRBD1	-	TRBV27	CASSPGQNYGYTF	TGTGCCAGCAGCCCGGGACAGAACTATGGCTACACCTTC
TRBJ1-5	-	-	TRBV19	CASSIATGQPQHF	TGTGCCAGTAGTATAGCCACGGGGCAGCCCCAGCATTTT
TRBJ1-5	TRBD1	-	TRBV19	CASSIGDRGKNFNQPQHF	TGTGCCAGTAGTATAGGGGACAGGGGAAAGAATTTCAATCAGCCCCAGCATTTT
TRBJ2-5	-	-	TRBV11-2	CASSREAGETQYF	TGTGCCAGCAGCCGGGAAGCTGGGGAGACCCAGTACTTC
TRBJ1-6	TRBD1	-	TRBV27	CASSAPGTGGWSSPLHF	TGTGCCAGCAGTGCCCCCGGGACAGGGGGCTGGAGTTCACCCCTCCACTTT
TRBJ1-1	-	few	TRBV7-3	CASSFGRGNTEAFF	TGTGCCAGCAGCTTCGGACGGGGGAACACTGAAGCTTTCTTT
TRBJ1-2	TRBD1	-	TRBV20-1	CSASMTGTGYTF	TGCAGTGCTAGTATGACAGGGACTGGCTACACCTTC
TRBJ1-2	TRBD1	once	TRBV27	CASSPGQGYGYTF	TGTGCCAGCAGTCCGGGACAGGGCTATGGCTACACCTTC
TRBJ1-4	TRBD1	-	TRBV5-6	CASSRSDREKLFF	TGTGCCAGCAGCCGGAGTGACAGGGAGAAACTGTTTTTT
TRBJ2-5	-	-	TRBV9	CASSVGQGRETQYF	TGTGCCAGCAGCGTAGGTCAGGGTAGAGAGACCCAGTACTTC
TRBJ2-1	-	few	TRBV19	CASSIATPNEQFF	TGTGCCAGTAGTATAGCTACCCCCAATGAGCAGTTCTTC
TRBJ2-1	TRBD1	-	TRBV11-2	CASSWTGTYLDEQFF	TGTGCCAGCAGCTGGACAGGGACCTACTTGGATGAGCAGTTCTTC
TRBJ1-1	TRBD1	-	TRBV3-1/TRBV3-2	CASSQSTGPPEAFF	TGTGCCAGCAGCCAATCGACAGGGCCACCTGAAGCTTTCTTT
TRBJ1-1	-	-	TRBV29-1	CSVHQGNTEAFF	TGCAGCGTTCATCAGGGCAACACTGAAGCTTTCTTT
TRBJ2-1	-	-	TRBV4-1	CASSQHGDSSYNEQFF	TGCGCCAGCAGCCAGCACGGGGATAGCTCCTACAATGAGCAGTTCTTC
TRBJ2-1	-	-	TRBV12-3/TRBV12-4	CASSPLGGSEQFF	TGTGCCAGCAGTCCCCTTGGAGGGAGCGAGCAGTTCTTC
TRBJ1-2	-	few	TRBV6-5	CASSYSSPLRGYTF	TGTGCCAGCAGTTACTCGTCCCCGCTCAGGGGCTACACCTTC
TRBJ1-5	-	once	TRBV11-2	CASSPGGGSNQPQHF	TGTGCCAGCAGCCCAGGCGGGGGAAGCAATCAGCCCCAGCATTTT
TRBJ1-5	-	-	TRBV6-2/TRBV6-3	CASSAHRDGQPQHF	TGTGCCAGCAGTGCCCACAGGGACGGACAGCCCCAGCATTTT
TRBJ1-2	-	-	TRBV29-1	CSVVGSGGSRGYTF	TGCAGCGTTGTGGGGTCCGGGGGATCCAGGGGCTACACCTTC